The clone carrying this T cell receptor beta chain was seen repeatedly, ten times or more. This CDR3 spans 14 amino acids. Germline assignment: CDR1 SGHTA and CDR2 FQGNSA. The data are from a study of T cell repertoires in cytomegalovirus infection. TCRdb itself ran the reads through MiXCR, one entry per CDR3 protein. The table has under 95,000 distinct CDR3 sequences, 4% seen once. The chain combines TRBV7-2 with TRBJ2-5, with 8 positions matching TRBD2. Sample: PBMCs. The TCR comes from a human donor in good health (CMV status not recorded). Some clones in this sample may be carry-over from other donors' samples. In DNA form, the CDR3 reads TGTGCGAGCCAAGACCCGGGAGGGAGGGAGACCCAGTACTTC. This gives the protein CASQDPGGRETQYF.